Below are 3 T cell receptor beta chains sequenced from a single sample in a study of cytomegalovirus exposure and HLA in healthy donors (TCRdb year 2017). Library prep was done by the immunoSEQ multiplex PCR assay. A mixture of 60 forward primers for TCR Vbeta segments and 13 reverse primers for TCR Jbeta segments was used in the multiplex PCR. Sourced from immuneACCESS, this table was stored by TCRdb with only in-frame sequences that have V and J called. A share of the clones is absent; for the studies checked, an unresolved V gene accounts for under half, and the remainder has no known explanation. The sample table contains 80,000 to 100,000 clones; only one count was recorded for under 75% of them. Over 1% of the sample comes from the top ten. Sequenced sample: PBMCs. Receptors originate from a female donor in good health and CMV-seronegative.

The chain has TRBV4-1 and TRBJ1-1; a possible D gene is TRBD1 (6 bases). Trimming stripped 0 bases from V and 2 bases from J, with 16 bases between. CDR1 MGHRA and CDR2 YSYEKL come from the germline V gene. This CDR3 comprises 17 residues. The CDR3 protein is CASSQDRAGARNTEAFF. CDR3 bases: TGCGCCAGCAGCCAAGACAGGGCAGGGGCCAGAAACACTGAAGCTTTCTTT.

For the CDR3, the DNA is TGTGCCAGCAACAACGCGGACAATCAGCCCCAGCATTTT. Amino acid sequence: CASNNADNQPQHF. V and J are TRBV7-2 and TRBJ1-5; D gene unclear. CDR3 size: 13 residues. The V gene lost 7 bases and the J gene lost 3 bases, with 10 bases spanning the gap. The germline V gene has CDR1 SGHTA and CDR2 FQGNSA.

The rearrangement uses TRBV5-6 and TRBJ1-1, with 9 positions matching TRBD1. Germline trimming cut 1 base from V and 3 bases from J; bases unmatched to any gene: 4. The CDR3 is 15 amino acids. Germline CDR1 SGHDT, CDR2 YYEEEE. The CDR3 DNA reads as TGTGCCAGCAGCTTGACAGGGGGCTCGGACACTGAAGCTTTCTTT. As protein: CASSLTGGSDTEAFF.